The 32 T cell receptor beta chains below were found in one sample sequenced in a study of beta chain bispecific antibodies for T cell cancers. Study-level results: The TRBV12-3 share of total TRBV signal fell approximately 99% after anti-TRBV12 rather than anti-CD19 exposure. Most targeted TRBV signal came from the leukemia cell line cells, not normal T cells.

TCRdb re-called the 5' RACE reads with MiXCR, one entry per CDR3 protein. The table records about 20,000 distinct CDR3 sequences, around 2% of them present only once. T cells were expanded from blood mononuclear cells for around three days with anti-CD3 OKT3 or CD3/CD28 beads. The antigens these receptors bind are not known. Here the sequenced sample was healthy donor T cells cultured with leukemia cells, taken from a culture containing a bispecific antibody targeting TCR Vbeta12. Receptor source: a human donor in good health. Some clones in this sample may be carry-over from other donors' samples.

This clonotype was seen at least ten times. V gene TRBV20-1 combines with J gene TRBJ2-7; TRBD2 matches at 9 bases. Trimming at V came to 3 bases and at J to 0 bases, leaving 6 bases not matched to a gene. Germline V gene lookup returns CDR1 DFQATT and CDR2 SNEGSKA (reference sequence). CDR3 length equals 15 residues. The CDR3 DNA reads as TGCAGTGCTAGTTGGAGCGGGGGGAGCTCCTACGAGCAGTACTTC. This encodes CSASWSGGSSYEQYF.

This clonotype was recorded a few times. V usage is TRBV5-4 and J usage is TRBJ1-1; D unresolved. V lost 0 bases and J lost 3, with 6 bases in between. CDR1 SGHNT and CDR2 YYREEE come from the germline V gene (reference sequence). The CDR3 is 13 amino acids. This CDR3 reads CASSLAGDTEAFF. As DNA, the CDR3 is TGTGCCAGCAGCTTGGCAGGTGACACTGAAGCTTTCTTT.

This clonotype is judged medium-sized (0.01 to 0.1%). The V call is TRBV28, the J call TRBJ2-2; D not resolved. CDR1 MDHEN and CDR2 SYDVKM come from the germline V gene. Trimming stripped 4 bases from V and 6 bases from J, with 12 bases between. The CDR3 has 14 amino acids. The CDR3 sequence is CASSSPLHAGELFF. The CDR3 bases are TGTGCCAGCAGTTCCCCTCTACACGCCGGGGAGCTGTTTTTT.

Ten or more counts support this clonotype. The chain joins TRBV14 to TRBJ1-1; D possibly corresponds to TRBD1 (5 bases). Trimming stripped 8 bases from V and 5 bases from J, with 12 bases between. Germline CDR1 and CDR2: SGHDN and FVKESK. CDR3 length: 12 residues. CDR3 DNA sequence: TGTGCCAGCGGGTACAGGAGGACTGAAGCTTTCTTT. It yields the protein CASGYRRTEAFF.

This clonotype was detected many times. This sequence joins TRBV9 and TRBJ1-5; maybe TRBD1 (5 bases). The CDR3 loop spans 14 amino acids. The V gene's germline CDR1 is SGDLS and CDR2 YYNGEE. Deletions cut 0 bases from V and 4 bases from J, with 8 bases between. The CDR3 DNA sequence: TGTGCCAGCAGCGTAGATGGGGGAAATCAGCCCCAGCATTTT. Its translation is CASSVDGGNQPQHF.

This clonotype occurred many times. This chain connects TRBV4-1 to TRBJ1-5; D uncertain. The germline V gene encodes CDR1 MGHRA and CDR2 YSYEKL. V lost 1 base, J lost 4 bases, and 8 bases lay in between. This CDR3 contains 14 residues. Here the CDR3 reads CASSQGSLNQPQHF. The CDR3 DNA is TGCGCCAGCAGCCAAGGGTCCCTAAATCAGCCCCAGCATTTT.

This clonotype was seen many times. The chain couples TRBV4-1 to TRBJ1-1; D call uncertain. Germline CDR1 MGHRA, CDR2 YSYEKL. The CDR3 has 12 residues. V lost 2 bases and J lost 3, with 4 bases in between. CDR3 sequence (DNA): TGCGCCAGCAGCCAACCTTACACTGAAGCTTTCTTT. Residues: CASSQPYTEAFF.

This clonotype was detected many times. This chain uses TRBV5-1 with TRBJ1-2; TRBD1 is a possible D gene (6 bases). The CDR3 totals 14 residues. CDR1 and CDR2 from the germline V gene are SGHRS and YFSETQ. Trimming pared 2 bases from V and 8 bases from J, leaving 16 bases between. The CDR3 here is CASSFSGARSGYTF. The CDR3 DNA sequence: TGCGCCAGCAGCTTCTCGGGGGCCAGGAGCGGCTACACCTTC.

This clonotype was detected many times. This chain uses TRBV11-2 with TRBJ2-5, with D maybe TRBD2 (7 bases). CDR1 SGHAT and CDR2 FQNNGV come from the germline V gene. V dropped 5 bases and J dropped 3 bases, with 19 bases sitting between them. The length of the CDR3 is 16 residues. CDR3 in amino acids: CASSTGGLLVEETQYF. CDR3 DNA: TGTGCCAGCAGCACGGGGGGCCTGCTGGTAGAAGAGACCCAGTACTTC.

This chain joins TRBV5-4 and TRBJ1-1; 7 positions agree with TRBD1. This CDR3 comprises 15 residues. V was clipped by 0 bases and J by 1 base; unmatched bases: 3. Germline V CDR1 and CDR2: SGHNT, YYREEE (reference sequence). In DNA, the CDR3 is TGTGCCAGCAGCTTGGCTGGACAGGCGAACACTGAAGCTTTCTTT. This sequence encodes CASSLAGQANTEAFF.

This clonotype was recorded many times. The chain has TRBV20-1 and TRBJ2-3; 16 bases line up with TRBD2. Unmatched junction bases numbered 12, after V lost 8 bases and J lost 4 bases. Germline-derived CDR1 and CDR2 are DFQATT and SNEGSKA (reference sequence). CDR3 length: 17 amino acids. The DNA of the CDR3 is TGCAGTTGGGGACTAGCGGGGGGGGAGCTGAAGGCAGATACGCAGTATTTT. Translating it yields CSWGLAGGELKADTQYF.

This clonotype was seen many times. This chain joins TRBV7-3 and TRBJ1-6; D is ambiguous. V gave up 2 bases and J gave up 0 bases, with 17 bases separating them. The CDR3 totals 19 residues. Germline lookup yields CDR1 SGHTA and CDR2 FQGTGA. Written as DNA, the CDR3 is TGTGCCAGCAGCTTACCCGATCAAATTTTGAGCTCCTATAATTCACCCCTCCACTTT. Its protein is CASSLPDQILSSYNSPLHF.

This clonotype has ten or more counts. The V gene is TRBV20-1, the J gene TRBJ1-6, with TRBD1 as a possible D gene (5 bases). The CDR3 has 14 amino acids. The germline V gene encodes CDR1 DFQATT and CDR2 SNEGSKA (reference sequence). V was trimmed by 3 bases and J by 2 bases, leaving 8 bases between them. The CDR3 reads CSASQGPYNSPLHF. CDR3 DNA sequence: TGCAGTGCTAGCCAGGGACCCTATAATTCACCCCTCCACTTT.

This clonotype has a count of ten or more. The V call is TRBV18, the J call TRBJ1-1; 8 bases agree with TRBD1. The CDR3 totals 15 residues. Germline assignment: CDR1 KGHSH and CDR2 LQKENI. V gave up 5 bases and J gave up 5 bases; unmatched junction bases: 10. The CDR3 sequence: CASSAGDRGVTEAFF. The DNA for the CDR3 is TGTGCCAGCTCAGCGGGAGACAGGGGAGTGACTGAAGCTTTCTTT.

This clonotype was picked up many times. The chain links TRBV19 to TRBJ2-1; 8 positions match TRBD1. The length of the CDR3 is 14 residues. V was clipped by 5 bases and J by 5 bases; unmatched bases: 5. Germline V gene data show CDR1 as LNHDA and CDR2 as SQIVND (reference sequence). CDR3 residues: CASSVGTGDNEQFF. Written as DNA, the CDR3 is TGTGCCAGTAGTGTCGGGACAGGAGACAATGAGCAGTTCTTC. Drawing the rest from reference TRBV19 and TRBJ2-1, the complete variable domain is DGGITQSPKYLFRKEGQNVTLSCEQNLNHDAMYWYRQDPGQGLRLIYYSQIVNDFQKGDIAEGYSVSREKKESFPLTVTSAQKNPTAFYLCASSVGTGDNEQFFGPGTRLTVL.

This clonotype occurred many times. The J gene is TRBJ1-5, the V gene TRBV20-1, with no clear D. CDR1 DFQATT and CDR2 SNEGSKA come from the germline V gene (reference sequence). The CDR3 contains 15 residues. The V end was cut by 1 base, the J end by 2 bases, with 12 bases between. The CDR3 loop is CSARGWGIGNQPQHF. The CDR3 bases are TGCAGTGCTAGAGGTTGGGGTATTGGCAATCAGCCCCAGCATTTT.

This clonotype was seen ten or more times. J is TRBJ1-5 and V is TRBV30, with TRBD1 matching over 9 bases. The CDR3 runs to 14 residues. CDR1 and CDR2 (germline): GTSNPN, SVGIG (reference sequence). V lost 3 bases and J lost 9; bases outside the gene matches: 9. DNA for the CDR3: TGTGCCTGGAGCCCAAACAGGGGGCTGGGGCCCCAGCATTTT. This gives the protein CAWSPNRGLGPQHF.

There are many counts of this clonotype. The chain uses TRBV11-2 and TRBJ2-2; 8 bases fit TRBD1. CDR3 length: 19 residues. Losses at the gene ends were 5 bases for V and 4 bases for J; bases not matched to a gene: 18. Germline V gene sequence: CDR1 SGHAT, CDR2 FQNNGV. This chain's CDR3 is CASSPDRGHRGSSTGELFF. The CDR3 bases are TGTGCCAGCAGCCCCGACAGGGGACACCGGGGTTCTTCCACCGGGGAGCTGTTTTTT.

The sample holds many counts of this clonotype. This chain joins TRBV30 and TRBJ2-1; a weak D match, TRBD2 (5 bases). CDR1 is GTSNPN and CDR2 is SVGIG in the germline V gene (reference sequence). The CDR3 loop spans 11 amino acids. V lost 5 bases and J 10 bases, leaving 12 bases between the germline ends. In DNA form, the CDR3 reads TGTGCCTGGTCTAGGACGGGGGAGCAGTTCTTC. This encodes CAWSRTGEQFF.

This clonotype was picked up many times. This chain uses TRBV20-1 with TRBJ2-7; 10 bases match TRBD2. Germline CDR1 DFQATT, CDR2 SNEGSKA (reference sequence). The CDR3 covers 13 residues. V lost 6 bases, J lost 5 bases, and 7 bases stayed unmatched. CDR3 amino acids: CSASPLAGDEQYF. The CDR3 DNA sequence: TGCAGTGCCTCCCCCCTAGCGGGGGACGAGCAGTACTTC.

This clonotype has ten or more counts. The genes are TRBV7-9 and TRBJ2-3; D is tentatively TRBD1 or TRBD2 (6 bases each). Trimming cost V 2 bases and J 2 bases, with 20 bases left between them. In germline, CDR1 is SEHNR, CDR2 FQNEAQ (reference sequence). This CDR3 region has 18 residues. This CDR3 is CASSLTMWGASHTDTQYF. CDR3 DNA sequence: TGTGCCAGCAGCTTAACGATGTGGGGGGCATCTCACACAGATACGCAGTATTTT.

The table lists this clonotype with many counts. The rearrangement uses TRBV29-1 and TRBJ2-1; 13 positions match TRBD2. The CDR3 has 15 amino acids. Per germline, CDR1 SQVTM and CDR2 ANQGSEA. Unmatched junction bases numbered 11, after V lost 6 bases and J lost 9 bases. Written as DNA, the CDR3 is TGCAGCGTGAGACTAGCGGGGGGCCCTCCATTTGAGCAGTTCTTC. Its translation: CSVRLAGGPPFEQFF.

There are many counts of this clonotype. The chain employs TRBV20-1 and TRBJ2-1; the D is unclear. Germline V gives CDR1 DFQATT, CDR2 SNEGSKA (reference sequence). V dropped 0 bases and J dropped 5 bases, with 14 bases sitting between them. The length of the CDR3 is 15 residues. The CDR3 nucleotides read TGCAGTGCTAGAGACGCTCATTATTCACACAATGAGCAGTTCTTC. This encodes CSARDAHYSHNEQFF.

This clonotype was observed at least ten times. The chain combines TRBV11-2 with TRBJ1-1; D ambiguous. CDR1 and CDR2 (germline): SGHAT, FQNNGV. V gave up 1 base and J gave up 1 base, with 7 bases separating them. This CDR3 region has 14 residues. Written as DNA, the CDR3 is TGTGCCAGCAGCTTAGGGATCGGGAACACTGAAGCTTTCTTT. It yields the protein CASSLGIGNTEAFF.

This clonotype has ten or more counts. This chain joins TRBV19 and TRBJ1-2; D not resolved. V was shortened by 4 bases and J by 0 bases, with 12 bases between the two germline ends. Per the germline V gene, CDR1 is LNHDA and CDR2 is SQIVND (reference sequence). CDR3 length: 15 amino acids. The CDR3 loop is CASSNLASPNYGYTF. As DNA, the CDR3 is TGTGCCAGTAGTAATTTGGCATCTCCTAACTATGGCTACACCTTC.

This clonotype is labeled as medium-sized. The chain joins TRBV5-1 to TRBJ2-1; the D is unclear. The V end lost 0 bases, the J end lost 8 bases, and 9 bases lay between the germline ends. Germline V gene sequence: CDR1 SGHRS, CDR2 YFSETQ. There are 13 residues in the CDR3. The CDR3 nucleotides read TGCGCCAGCAGCTTGGAGGAAATTGATGAGCAGTTCTTC. Its protein product is CASSLEEIDEQFF.

Relative to its sample, this clonotype is medium-sized. The chain has TRBV18 and TRBJ2-1; tentatively, D is TRBD1 (6 bases). V was trimmed by 0 bases and J by 6 bases, leaving 12 bases between them. Germline CDR1 KGHSH, CDR2 LQKENI. The CDR3 covers 15 residues. The CDR3 DNA is TGTGCCAGCTCACCACCAGGGCTGGGGGCCAATGAGCAGTTCTTC. Translating gives CASSPPGLGANEQFF. The full variable domain, rest sourced from reference TRBV18 and TRBJ2-1, is NAGVMQNPRHLVRRRGQEARLRCSPMKGHSHVYWYRQLPEEGLKFMVYLQKENIIDESGMPKERFSAEFPKEGPSILRIQQVVRGDSAAYFCASSPPGLGANEQFFGPGTRLTVL.

This clonotype was detected many times. The chain has TRBV20-1 and TRBJ1-2; possible D gene TRBD1, 5 bases. CDR1 and CDR2 from the germline V gene are DFQATT and SNEGSKA (reference sequence). V was cut by 0 bases and J by 2 bases, with 10 bases left in between. The CDR3 contains 14 residues. CDR3 bases: TGCAGTGCTAGAGATTGGGGGGAGAACTATGGCTACACCTTC. Translation: CSARDWGENYGYTF.

This clonotype occurred many times. The genes are TRBV7-9 and TRBJ1-2, with TRBD1 as a possible D gene (6 bases). Germline V gene lookup returns CDR1 SEHNR and CDR2 FQNEAQ (reference sequence). V lost 4 bases and J 1 base, leaving 13 bases between the germline ends. CDR3 length: 15 amino acids. In nucleotides, the CDR3 is TGTGCCAGCAGCTCGGCCGGGACATATAACTATGGCTACACCTTC. This gives the protein CASSSAGTYNYGYTF.

This clonotype is termed medium-sized. The rearrangement joins TRBV20-1 to TRBJ2-5, with TRBD1 matching over 8 bases. With V trimmed by 0 bases and J by 8 bases, 8 bases remained unmatched. The CDR3 consists of 14 residues. The germline V gene encodes CDR1 DFQATT and CDR2 SNEGSKA (reference sequence). The CDR3, as DNA: TGCAGTGCTAGAGATATACAGGGGGACGAAACCCAGTACTTC. Translation: CSARDIQGDETQYF.

This clonotype was observed many times. J is TRBJ2-1 and V is TRBV7-9; unclear D gene. V was clipped by 1 base and J by 9 bases, with 13 bases between them. Germline CDR1 is SEHNR and CDR2 is FQNEAQ (reference sequence). This CDR3 is built from 14 residues. The CDR3 bases are TGTGCCAGCAGCTTAGTGTTGTCCGGGTCTGAGCAGTTCTTC. It is translated as CASSLVLSGSEQFF. The variable domain in full, with the rest retrieved from reference TRBV7-9 and TRBJ2-1, is DTGVSQNPRHKITKRGQNVTFRCDPISEHNRLYWYRQTLGQGPEFLTYFQNEAQLEKSRLLSDRFSAERPKGSFSTLEIQRTEQGDSAMYLCASSLVLSGSEQFFGPGTRLTVL.

This clonotype qualifies as medium-sized. The chain is built from TRBV27 and TRBJ1-2; D is uncertain. V lost 6 bases to trimming and J lost 7 bases, with 15 bases between them. CDR1 is MNHEY, CDR2 SMNVEV, per germline (reference sequence). The CDR3 extends over 13 amino acids. The CDR3 DNA sequence: TGTGCCAGCAGAGCCGGGTCTGGCAGTGGCTACACCTTC. Protein product: CASRAGSGSGYTF.